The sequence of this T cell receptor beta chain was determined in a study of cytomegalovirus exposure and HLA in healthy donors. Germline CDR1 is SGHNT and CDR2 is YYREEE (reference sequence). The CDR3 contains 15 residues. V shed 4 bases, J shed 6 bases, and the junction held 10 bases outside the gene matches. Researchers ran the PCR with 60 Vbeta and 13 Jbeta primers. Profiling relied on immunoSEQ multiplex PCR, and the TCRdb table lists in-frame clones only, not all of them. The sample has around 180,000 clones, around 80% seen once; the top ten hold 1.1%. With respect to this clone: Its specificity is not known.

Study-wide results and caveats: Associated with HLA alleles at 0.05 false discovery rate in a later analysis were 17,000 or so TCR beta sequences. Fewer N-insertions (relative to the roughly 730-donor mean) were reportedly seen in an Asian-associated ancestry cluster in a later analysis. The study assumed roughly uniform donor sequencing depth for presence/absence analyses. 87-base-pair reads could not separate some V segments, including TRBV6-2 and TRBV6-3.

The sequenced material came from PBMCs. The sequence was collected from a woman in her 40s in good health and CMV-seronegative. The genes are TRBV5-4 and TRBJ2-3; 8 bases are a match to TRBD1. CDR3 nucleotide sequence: TGTGCCAGCAGCCAGGGGGCGCAGGAGGTGGATACGCAGTATTTT. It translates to CASSQGAQEVDTQYF.